A selection of T cell receptor beta chains follows, all from one sample in a study of T cell responses to AZD1222 COVID-19 vaccine. Measured with immunoSEQ multiplex PCR; TCRdb has only the in-frame clones, and not every one. Of 150,000 or so clones listed, about 92% were seen once; the top ten hold roughly 1%. The specimen was peripheral blood, collected on day 0 of AZD1222 vaccination. These receptor sequences come from an adult in good health. CDR3s include the opening cysteine and the closing phenylalanine or tryptophan. The order of the fields is clone size, D gene, J gene, V gene, CDR3 protein, CDR3 DNA. The D gene is left open where the match is weak. Rows may omit the clone size; those that give it use once, few, many or a size class.

>.|.|TRBJ1-1|TRBV4-1
CASSQTDEAFF
TGCGCCAGCAGCCAAACAGATGAAGCTTTCTTT
>.|.|TRBJ1-2|TRBV7-2
CASSLRWQGHYGYTF
TGTGCCAGCAGCTTAAGATGGCAGGGTCACTATGGCTACACCTTC
>.|.|TRBJ2-1|TRBV7-3
CASSPTLSYNEQFF
TGTGCCAGCAGCCCGACATTATCCTACAATGAGCAGTTCTTC
>.|.|TRBJ1-3|TRBV12-3/TRBV12-4
CASNRENTIYF
TGTGCCAGCAATAGGGAAAACACCATATATTTT
>.|TRBD1|TRBJ2-4|TRBV7-9
CASSLVIGQANIQYF
TGTGCCAGCAGCTTAGTTATCGGACAGGCAAACATTCAGTACTTC
>.|TRBD1|TRBJ2-1|TRBV6-1
CASSVGTGGQSWYNEQFF
TGTGCCAGCAGTGTGGGGACAGGGGGCCAATCGTGGTACAATGAGCAGTTCTTC
>.|TRBD1|TRBJ1-1|TRBV5-1
CASSRDRHTEAFF
TGCGCCAGCAGTCGGGACAGACACACTGAAGCTTTCTTT
>.|TRBD1|TRBJ1-2|TRBV5-4
CASRPKQTGEYGYTF
TGTGCCAGCAGACCGAAACAGACAGGGGAGTATGGCTACACCTTC
>.|.|TRBJ1-6|TRBV4-2
CASSQEPLSSYNSPLHF
TGTGCCAGCAGCCAAGAGCCCTTGAGCTCCTATAATTCACCCCTCCACTTT
>.|.|TRBJ1-2|TRBV27
CASSPRGGEGYGYTF
TGTGCCAGCAGTCCTAGGGGGGGAGAGGGCTATGGCTACACCTTC
>.|.|TRBJ1-2|TRBV4-1
CASSQAVGTHYGYTF
TGCGCCAGCAGCCAAGCGGTGGGTACGCACTATGGCTACACCTTC
>once|TRBD1|TRBJ1-1|TRBV9
CASSVGPGGNTEAFF
TGTGCCAGCAGCGTAGGGCCAGGGGGGAACACTGAAGCTTTCTTT
>.|.|TRBJ2-5|TRBV12-2
CASRFRFASGGQETQYF
TGTGCAAGTCGCTTTCGGTTTGCTAGCGGGGGGCAAGAGACCCAGTACTTC
>.|.|TRBJ2-5|TRBV2
CASSQDPAYETQYF
TGTGCCAGCAGTCAGGACCCGGCGTATGAGACCCAGTACTTC
>.|.|TRBJ1-3|TRBV18
CASSPSRTVLFSGNTIYF
TGTGCCAGCTCACCGTCGCGAACAGTGCTATTCTCTGGAAACACCATATATTTT
>.|.|TRBJ2-2|TRBV4-3
CASSQDSGAFYANTGELFF
TGCGCCAGCAGCCAAGATTCCGGGGCTTTCTACGCGAACACCGGGGAGCTGTTTTTT
>.|.|TRBJ1-2|TRBV18
CASSPGIAGLSYGYTF
TGTGCCAGCTCACCGGGTATAGCAGGGTTGTCCTATGGCTACACCTTC
>.|.|TRBJ1-1|TRBV21-1
CASSKGQGRVPEAFF
TGTGCCAGCAGCAAAGGGCAGGGTCGTGTCCCTGAAGCTTTCTTT
>.|TRBD1|TRBJ1-3|TRBV30
CAWSGRQGMGNTIYF
TGTGCCTGGAGTGGTAGACAGGGGATGGGAAACACCATATATTTT
>.|.|TRBJ1-6|TRBV6-6
CASSYNSPLHF
TGTGCCAGCAGTTACAATTCACCCCTCCACTTT
>.|TRBD2|TRBJ2-1|TRBV7-4
CASSSGLAGGRYNEQFF
TGTGCCAGCAGCTCGGGACTAGCGGGGGGGAGATACAATGAGCAGTTCTTC
>.|.|TRBJ1-1|TRBV7-3
CASSLMVNTEAFF
TGTGCCAGCAGCTTAATGGTGAACACTGAAGCTTTCTTT
>.|TRBD1|TRBJ1-5|TRBV27
CASSPGGRGLNQPQHF
TGTGCCAGCTCTCCGGGGGGCAGGGGGCTAAATCAGCCCCAGCATTTT
>.|.|TRBJ2-7|TRBV12-3/TRBV12-4
CASSMGYEQYF
TGTGCCAGCAGTATGGGGTACGAGCAGTACTTC
>.|.|TRBJ1-2|TRBV5-1
CASSLVPGSYGYTF
TGCGCCAGCAGCTTGGTGCCGGGAAGCTATGGCTACACCTTC
>.|.|TRBJ1-1|TRBV12-3/TRBV12-4
CASIYSTEAFF
TGTGCCAGCATCTACAGCACTGAAGCTTTCTTT
>.|TRBD1|TRBJ1-1|TRBV4-1
CASSLDRGSTYTEAFF
TGCGCCAGCAGCCTAGACAGGGGTTCCACCTACACTGAAGCTTTCTTT
>.|.|TRBJ2-1|TRBV7-2
CASSSFRYNEQFF
TGTGCCAGCAGCTCCTTTCGCTACAATGAGCAGTTCTTC
>.|TRBD1|TRBJ2-7|TRBV7-2
CASSKSHIRDRSLYEQYF
TGTGCCAGCAGCAAAAGCCATATCCGGGACAGAAGTCTGTACGAGCAGTACTTC
>.|.|TRBJ1-1|TRBV20-1
CSASDDPLRNTEAFF
TGCAGTGCTAGTGACGACCCGCTACGGAACACTGAAGCTTTCTTT
>many|TRBD1|TRBJ1-6|TRBV5-1
CASSLGQGLPNSPLHF
TGCGCCAGCAGCTTGGGACAGGGTCTCCCTAATTCACCCCTCCACTTT
>.|.|TRBJ1-5|TRBV6-1
CASSETGLRPQHF
TGTGCCAGCAGTGAAACCGGCCTGAGGCCCCAGCATTTT
>.|.|TRBJ2-7|TRBV7-2
CASSRTGSGGGEQYF
TGTGCCAGCAGCCGCACGGGGTCGGGGGGCGGCGAGCAGTACTTC
>.|.|TRBJ2-1|TRBV30
CAWSKQETSYNEQFF
TGTGCCTGGAGTAAACAGGAGACCTCCTACAATGAGCAGTTCTTC
>.|.|TRBJ1-2|TRBV6-5
CASSIRTDGYTF
TGTGCCAGCAGTATCCGGACGGATGGCTACACCTTC
>.|TRBD2|TRBJ2-3|TRBV2
CASSDLGDPGTILDTQYF
TGTGCCAGCAGTGATTTGGGGGATCCCGGGACTATCTTAGATACGCAGTATTTT
>.|.|TRBJ1-4|TRBV21-1
CASSRDFSENEKLFF
TGTGCCAGCAGCCGGGACTTCTCGGAGAATGAAAAACTGTTTTTT
>once|.|TRBJ2-6|TRBV27
CASSLWSGANVLTF
TGTGCCAGCAGTTTGTGGTCTGGGGCCAACGTCCTGACTTTC
>.|.|TRBJ1-5|TRBV11-3
CASSLGGVQPQHF
TGTGCCAGCAGCTTAGGAGGGGTTCAGCCCCAGCATTTT
>.|.|TRBJ1-4|TRBV5-8
CASSARQARNEKLFF
TGTGCCAGCAGCGCCAGACAGGCTCGTAATGAAAAACTGTTTTTT
>.|TRBD1|TRBJ1-2|TRBV11-3
CASSLYSRDSHPTYGYTF
TGTGCCAGCAGCTTATATTCCCGGGACAGTCACCCCACCTATGGCTACACCTTC
>.|TRBD1|TRBJ1-5|TRBV2
CASAWTGYSNQPQHF
TGTGCCAGCGCCTGGACAGGGTATAGCAATCAGCCCCAGCATTTT
>.|.|TRBJ1-4|TRBV27
CASGAPGHIGKLFF
TGTGCCAGCGGGGCCCCAGGACACATTGGAAAACTGTTTTTT
>.|TRBD1|TRBJ1-2|TRBV18
CASSPGQGAVYGYTF
TGTGCCAGCTCACCGGGACAGGGGGCGGTCTATGGCTACACCTTC
>.|.|TRBJ2-4|TRBV21-1
CASSKTRPGRLLDFQYF
TGTGCCAGCAGCAAGACCCGCCCAGGACGGCTACTAGACTTTCAGTACTTC
>.|.|TRBJ1-2|TRBV12-3/TRBV12-4
CASRTGDYGYTF
TGTGCCAGCAGAACAGGAGACTATGGCTACACCTTC
>.|.|TRBJ1-2|TRBV6-5
CASSFGTGLYGYTF
TGTGCCAGCAGTTTCGGGACGGGCCTATACGGCTACACCTTC
>.|.|TRBJ1-3|TRBV2
CASSPFGNGNTIYF
TGTGCCAGCAGCCCGTTCGGGAATGGAAACACCATATATTTT
>once|TRBD1|TRBJ1-1|TRBV2
CASSLTGRTEAFF
TGTGCCAGCAGCCTGACAGGGAGGACTGAAGCTTTCTTT
>.|.|TRBJ1-2|TRBV30
CAWSGGGARYGYTF
TGTGCCTGGAGTGGGGGGGGCGCTAGATATGGCTACACCTTC
>.|.|TRBJ1-1|TRBV5-1
CASSLLGGQNTEAFF
TGCGCCAGCAGCTTGTTGGGTGGACAGAACACTGAAGCTTTCTTT
>once|.|TRBJ1-6|TRBV7-2
CASSTQRGGSGSPLHF
TGTGCCAGCAGCACCCAAAGGGGGGGGAGTGGTTCACCCCTCCACTTT
>.|.|TRBJ2-1|TRBV12-5
CASGLAPGVRFF
TGTGCTAGTGGTTTGGCTCCCGGGGTAAGGTTCTTC
>.|.|TRBJ1-1|TRBV28
CASMSVTYDAFF
TGTGCCAGCATGTCGGTCACCTACGACGCTTTCTTT
>.|.|TRBJ1-5|TRBV4-1
CASSQQEGSNQPQHF
TGCGCCAGCAGCCAACAGGAAGGGAGCAATCAGCCCCAGCATTTT
>.|TRBD1|TRBJ2-7|TRBV6-6
CASRTTGGYEQYF
TGTGCCAGCAGGACGACAGGGGGATACGAGCAGTACTTC
>.|.|TRBJ1-6|TRBV6-2/TRBV6-3
CASSQDGNNSPLHF
TGTGCCAGCAGTCAGGACGGCAATAATTCACCCCTCCACTTT
>.|.|TRBJ1-6|TRBV7-2
CASSLTRDSYNSPLHF
TGTGCCAGCAGCCTAACCCGGGACTCCTATAATTCACCCCTCCACTTT
>.|TRBD1|TRBJ1-2|TRBV5-4
CASSFRDRSDGYTF
TGTGCCAGCAGCTTCCGGGACAGGTCGGATGGCTACACCTTC
>.|TRBD1|TRBJ1-4|TRBV18
CASSRTGTNEKLFF
TGTGCCAGCTCACGGACAGGGACAAATGAAAAACTGTTTTTT